The rows below give T cell receptor beta chains drawn from one sample of a study of blood T cells in healthy people across ages. TCRdb independently ran MiXCR on the 5' RACE reads; one entry per CDR3 protein. The table shows 1.5 million to 2 million distinct CDR3 sequences, with approximately 32% occurring only once. The sample taken for sequencing was blood. The source of these receptors is a young woman in good health. Both conserved end residues are part of each CDR3. The D gene is left open where the match is weak. Expanded clones are given a class, and other clones once, few, many or no size at all.

TRBV9,NA,NA,TRBJ2-7,CASSVSGLEIQYF,TGTGCCAGCAGCGTATCAGGGTTAGAGATCCAGTACTTC
TRBV20-1,NA,NA,TRBJ2-1,CSATTRLVGGRSSYNEQFF,TGCAGTGCTACGACAAGACTAGTGGGGGGTCGGAGCTCCTACAATGAGCAGTTCTTC
TRBV4-1,few,TRBD2,TRBJ2-7,CASSQGTSGRGEQYF,TGCGCCAGCAGCCAAGGGACTAGCGGGAGAGGCGAGCAGTACTTC
TRBV13,NA,NA,TRBJ2-4,CASSLVGTGENIQYF,TGTGCCAGCAGCTTAGTGGGGACTGGGGAAAACATTCAGTACTTC
TRBV5-1,NA,TRBD2,TRBJ2-1,CASSFAPSGGGEQFF,TGCGCCAGCAGCTTCGCCCCTAGCGGGGGCGGGGAGCAGTTCTTC
TRBV6-2/TRBV6-3,NA,TRBD2,TRBJ2-3,CASSTSGGFLTDTQYF,TGTGCCAGCAGTACGAGCGGGGGGTTCCTCACAGATACGCAGTATTTT
TRBV9,few,NA,TRBJ1-1,CASRRAANTEAFF,TGTGCCAGCAGACGGGCAGCGAACACTGAAGCTTTCTTT
TRBV12-3/TRBV12-4,many,NA,TRBJ2-7,CASSLMPYEQYF,TGTGCCAGCAGTTTAATGCCCTACGAGCAGTACTTC
TRBV28,NA,TRBD1,TRBJ2-7,CASGRQGDHEQYF,TGTGCCAGCGGCCGACAGGGGGACCACGAGCAGTACTTC
TRBV5-1,NA,TRBD1,TRBJ1-5,CASSLVRPRDRVDPRNQPQHF,TGCGCCAGCAGCTTAGTTCGACCCCGGGACAGGGTGGATCCTCGGAATCAGCCCCAGCATTTT
TRBV5-1,many,NA,TRBJ2-5,CASSLAGVGQETQYF,TGCGCCAGCAGCTTGGCGGGGGTAGGCCAAGAGACCCAGTACTTC
TRBV9,few,TRBD2,TRBJ2-1,CASSASGSSFNEQFF,TGTGCCAGCAGCGCTAGCGGGAGTAGTTTCAATGAGCAGTTCTTC
TRBV5-4,many,TRBD1,TRBJ2-5,CASSGDRGQETQYF,TGTGCCAGCAGCGGGGACAGGGGGCAAGAGACCCAGTACTTC
TRBV9,NA,NA,TRBJ1-6,CASSQARGNSPLHF,TGTGCCAGCAGTCAGGCCAGGGGCAATTCACCCCTCCACTTT
TRBV11-2,NA,NA,TRBJ2-7,CASSLEPGHYYEQYF,TGTGCCAGCAGCTTAGAACCGGGACACTACTACGAGCAGTACTTC
TRBV7-9,NA,NA,TRBJ1-2,CASSLTAYYGYTF,TGTGCCAGCAGCTTAACTGCGTACTATGGCTACACCTTC
TRBV4-2,NA,TRBD2,TRBJ2-1,CASSQEERGWQFF,TGTGCCAGCAGCCAAGAGGAGCGGGGGTGGCAGTTCTTC
TRBV27,NA,NA,TRBJ1-2,CASTSGTGKGGYTF,TGTGCCAGCACATCAGGAACAGGGAAGGGCGGCTACACCTTC
TRBV14,few,NA,TRBJ1-2,CASSQGNLYGYTF,TGTGCCAGCAGCCAGGGGAACCTCTATGGCTACACCTTC
TRBV10-3,NA,TRBD2,TRBJ2-7,CAISESSGSRNEQYF,TGTGCCATCAGTGAGTCCAGCGGGAGTAGGAACGAGCAGTACTTC